This T cell receptor (beta chain) is from a study of control samples from healthy donors and cancer patients. Between the trimmed V and J ends, which lost 2 bases and 3 bases, there was a span of 10 bases. CDR1 is SNHLY and CDR2 is FYNNEI in the germline V gene. The CDR3 spans 14 residues. Using immunoSEQ multiplex PCR, the repertoire was profiled, and TCRdb retains in-frame clones only, with some absent. This table holds approximately 99,000 clones, around four fifths found once. The sample taken for sequencing was blood. The V call is TRBV2, the J call TRBJ1-2; D call uncertain. This receptor was taken from a man between 18 and 35 years old in good health. CDR3 nucleotides: TGTGCCAGCAGTGAATCGTATAAGGACTATGGCTACACCTTC. Its translation is CASSESYKDYGYTF.